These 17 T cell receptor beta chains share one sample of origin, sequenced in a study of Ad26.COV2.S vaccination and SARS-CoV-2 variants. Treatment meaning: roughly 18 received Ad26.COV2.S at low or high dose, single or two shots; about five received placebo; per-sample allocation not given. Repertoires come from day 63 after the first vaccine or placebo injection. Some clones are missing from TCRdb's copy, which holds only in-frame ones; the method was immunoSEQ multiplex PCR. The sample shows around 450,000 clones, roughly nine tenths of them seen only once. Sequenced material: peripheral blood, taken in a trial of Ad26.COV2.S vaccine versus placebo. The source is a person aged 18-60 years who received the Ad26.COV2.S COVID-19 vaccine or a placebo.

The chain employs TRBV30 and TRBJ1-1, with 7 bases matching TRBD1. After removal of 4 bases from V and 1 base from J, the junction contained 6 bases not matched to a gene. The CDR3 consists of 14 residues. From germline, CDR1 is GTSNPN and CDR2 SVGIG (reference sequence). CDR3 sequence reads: CAWNDEGANTEAFF. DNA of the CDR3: TGTGCCTGGAATGACGAGGGGGCGAACACTGAAGCTTTCTTT.

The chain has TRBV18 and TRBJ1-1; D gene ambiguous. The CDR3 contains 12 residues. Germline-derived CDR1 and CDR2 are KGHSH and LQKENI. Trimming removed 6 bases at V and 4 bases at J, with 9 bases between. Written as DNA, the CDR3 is TGTGCCAGCTCCGGGTGGGGCACTGAAGCTTTCTTT. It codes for CASSGWGTEAFF.

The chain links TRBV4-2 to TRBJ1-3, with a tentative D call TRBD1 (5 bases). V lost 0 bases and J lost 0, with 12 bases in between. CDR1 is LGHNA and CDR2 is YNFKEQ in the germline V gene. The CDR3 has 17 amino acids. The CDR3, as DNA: TGTGCCAGCAGCCAAGATCAGGGCCGAAGCTCTGGAAACACCATATATTTT. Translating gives CASSQDQGRSSGNTIYF.

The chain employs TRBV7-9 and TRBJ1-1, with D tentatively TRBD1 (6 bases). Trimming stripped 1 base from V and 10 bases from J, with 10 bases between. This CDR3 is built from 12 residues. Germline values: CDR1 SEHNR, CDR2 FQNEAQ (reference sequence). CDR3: CASSLVQGLAFF. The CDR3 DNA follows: TGTGCCAGCAGCTTAGTGCAGGGGTTAGCTTTCTTT.

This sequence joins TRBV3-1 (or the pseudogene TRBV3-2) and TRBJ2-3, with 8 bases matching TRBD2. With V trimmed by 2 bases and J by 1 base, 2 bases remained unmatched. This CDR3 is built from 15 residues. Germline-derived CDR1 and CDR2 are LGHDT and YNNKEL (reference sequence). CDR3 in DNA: TGTGCCAGCAGCCAACCGCGGGAGGGCACAGATACGCAGTATTTT. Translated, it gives CASSQPREGTDTQYF.

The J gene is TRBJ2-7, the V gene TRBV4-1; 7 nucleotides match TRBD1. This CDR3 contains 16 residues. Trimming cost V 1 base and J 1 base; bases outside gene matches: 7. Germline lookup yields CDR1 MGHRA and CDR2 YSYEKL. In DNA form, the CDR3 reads TGCGCCAGCAGCCAAGTAACCCGACAGGGATCCTACGAGCAGTACTTC. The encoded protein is CASSQVTRQGSYEQYF.

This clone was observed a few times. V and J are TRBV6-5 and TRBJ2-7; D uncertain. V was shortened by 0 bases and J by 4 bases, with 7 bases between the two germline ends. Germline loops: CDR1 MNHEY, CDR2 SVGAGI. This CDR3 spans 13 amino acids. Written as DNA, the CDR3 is TGTGCCAGCAGTTACTCGAAAAGATACGAGCAGTACTTC. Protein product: CASSYSKRYEQYF.

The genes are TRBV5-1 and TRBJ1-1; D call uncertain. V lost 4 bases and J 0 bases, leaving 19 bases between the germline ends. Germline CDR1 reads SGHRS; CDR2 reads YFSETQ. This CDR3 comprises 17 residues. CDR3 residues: CASSPAPLVSMNTEAFF. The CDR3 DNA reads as TGCGCCAGCAGCCCGGCCCCGTTAGTTTCGATGAACACTGAAGCTTTCTTT.

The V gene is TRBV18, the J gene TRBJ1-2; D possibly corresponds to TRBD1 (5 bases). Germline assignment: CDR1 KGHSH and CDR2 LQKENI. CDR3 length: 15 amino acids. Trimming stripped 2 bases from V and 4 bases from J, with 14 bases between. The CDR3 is CASSPSPGIGYGYTF. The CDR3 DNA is TGTGCCAGCTCACCATCGCCAGGGATAGGCTATGGCTACACCTTC.

The CDR3 DNA reads TGTGCCAGCAGTGACACGCCTAGCGCCCGCACAGATACGCAGTATTTT. Protein sequence: CASSDTPSARTDTQYF. The chain uses TRBV6-4 and TRBJ2-3; a weak D match, TRBD2 (6 bases). V lost 2 bases and J lost 1, with 13 bases in between. In germline, CDR1 is MRHNA, CDR2 SNTAGT. This CDR3 comprises 16 residues.

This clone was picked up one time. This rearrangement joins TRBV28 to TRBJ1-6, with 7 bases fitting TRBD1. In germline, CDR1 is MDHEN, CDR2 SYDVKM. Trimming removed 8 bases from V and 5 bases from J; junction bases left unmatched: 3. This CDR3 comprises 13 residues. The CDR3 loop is CASSTGNNSPLHF. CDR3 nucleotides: TGTGCCAGCTCGACAGGGAATAATTCACCCCTCCACTTT.

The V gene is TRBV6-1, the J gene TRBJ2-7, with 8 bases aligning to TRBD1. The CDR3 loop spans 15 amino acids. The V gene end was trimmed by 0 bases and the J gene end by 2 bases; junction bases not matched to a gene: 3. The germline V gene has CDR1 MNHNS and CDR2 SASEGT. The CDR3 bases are TGTGCCAGCAGTGAAGCAGGACAGGGCCCCTACGAGCAGTACTTC. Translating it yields CASSEAGQGPYEQYF.

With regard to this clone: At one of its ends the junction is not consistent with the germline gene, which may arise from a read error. The CDR3 reads CASSTTRLGETQYF. The CDR3 region has the DNA TGTGCTAGCAGTACTACCCGTCTCGGGGAGACCCAGTACTTC. V and J are TRBV7-7 and TRBJ2-5, with D unclear. Germline V gives CDR1 SSHAT, CDR2 FNYEAQ (reference sequence). The CDR3 totals 14 residues. Based on the CDR3 plus reference TRBV7-7 and TRBJ2-5, the full variable domain is GAGVSQSPRYKVTKRGQDVTLRCDPISSHATLYWYQQALGQGPEFLTYFNYEAQPDKSGLPSDRFSAERPEGSISTLTIQRTEQRDSAMYRCASSTTRLGETQYFGPGTRLLVL.

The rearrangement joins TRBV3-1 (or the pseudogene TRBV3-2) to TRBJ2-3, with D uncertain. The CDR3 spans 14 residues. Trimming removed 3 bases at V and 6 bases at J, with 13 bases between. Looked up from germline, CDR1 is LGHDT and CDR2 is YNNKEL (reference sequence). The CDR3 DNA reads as TGTGCCAGCAGCCAGTCTCCTGGTCCGGATACGCAGTATTTT. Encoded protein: CASSQSPGPDTQYF.

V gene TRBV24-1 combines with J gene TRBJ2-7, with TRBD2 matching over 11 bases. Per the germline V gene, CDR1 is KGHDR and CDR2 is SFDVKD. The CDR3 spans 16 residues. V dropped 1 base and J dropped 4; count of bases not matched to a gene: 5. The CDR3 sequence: CATSDFGTSGEYEQYF. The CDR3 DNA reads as TGTGCCACCAGTGATTTCGGGACTAGCGGAGAGTACGAGCAGTACTTC.

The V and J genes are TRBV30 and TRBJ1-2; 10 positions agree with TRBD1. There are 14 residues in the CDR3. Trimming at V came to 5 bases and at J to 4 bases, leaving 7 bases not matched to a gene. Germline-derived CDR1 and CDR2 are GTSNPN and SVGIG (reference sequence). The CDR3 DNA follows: TGTGCCTGGGACGGGACAGGGGTATCCTATGGCTACACCTTC. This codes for CAWDGTGVSYGYTF.

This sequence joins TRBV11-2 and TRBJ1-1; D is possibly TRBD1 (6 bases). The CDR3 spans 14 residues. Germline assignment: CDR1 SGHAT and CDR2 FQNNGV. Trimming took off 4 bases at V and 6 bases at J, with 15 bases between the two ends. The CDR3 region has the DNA TGTGCCAGCAGCTCGACAAGGGGACAAGCTGAAGCTTTCTTT. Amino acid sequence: CASSSTRGQAEAFF.